Presented here are 13 T cell receptor beta chains from one specimen sequenced in a study of shared clonotypes between healthy human individuals. The data were produced by immunoSEQ multiplex PCR, yet TCRdb's version contains in-frame clones alone and is incomplete. The profile shows under 1,100,000 clones, about 77% of them singletons. Sequenced: memory CD4+ T cells sorted from blood. Subset denoted: CD45RA-negative fraction. The receptors derive from a man between 18 and 35 years old in good health.

The chain has TRBV28 and TRBJ2-7, with 8 bases lining up with TRBD1. Trimming cost V 8 bases and J 7 bases; bases outside gene matches: 7. This CDR3 is built from 12 residues. Germline assignment: CDR1 MDHEN and CDR2 SYDVKM. Here the CDR3 DNA reads TGTGCCAGCGGCGGACAGGGTGGAGAGCAGTACTTC. Translation: CASGGQGGEQYF.

The chain is built from TRBV11-2 and TRBJ2-6, with D perhaps matching TRBD2 (5 bases). The CDR3 contains 15 residues. Trimming removed 9 bases at V and 0 bases at J, with 12 bases between. The germline CDR1 and CDR2 sequences are SGHAT and FQNNGV. The CDR3 protein is CARERVLSGANVLTF. Written as DNA, the CDR3 is TGTGCCAGGGAGAGGGTCCTCTCTGGGGCCAACGTCCTGACTTTC.

In this sample, this clone turned up many times. The CDR3 is CASSLGGVHTDTQYF. The CDR3 DNA sequence: TGCGCCAGCAGCTTGGGTGGGGTCCACACAGATACGCAGTATTTT. The V gene is TRBV5-1, the J gene TRBJ2-3; no clear D. There are 15 residues in the CDR3. CDR1 is SGHRS, CDR2 YFSETQ, per germline. The V and J ends lost 0 bases and 2 bases respectively, with 10 bases between them.

The J gene is TRBJ2-3, the V gene TRBV5-1; either TRBD1 or TRBD2 may fit D (5 bases each). Germline V CDR1 and CDR2: SGHRS, YFSETQ. The V gene lost 0 bases and the J gene lost 0 bases, with 11 bases spanning the gap. The CDR3 spans 16 residues. The CDR3 is CASSLAGRPSTDTQYF. The CDR3 nucleotides are TGCGCCAGCAGCTTGGCGGGACGGCCTAGCACAGATACGCAGTATTTT.

The CDR3: CASSLEGSTEAFF. The CDR3 region has the DNA TGTGCCAGCAGCTTAGAGGGGTCTACTGAAGCTTTCTTT. This chain connects TRBV11-3 to TRBJ1-1; D is uncertain. Germline V gene lookup returns CDR1 SGHNT and CDR2 YENEEA. Deletions cut 0 bases from V and 5 bases from J, with 7 bases between. The CDR3 runs to 13 residues.

This rearrangement joins TRBV6-1 to TRBJ2-5; 8 bases map to TRBD1. Losses at the gene ends were 4 bases for V and 7 bases for J; bases not matched to a gene: 8. The V gene's germline CDR1 is MNHNS and CDR2 SASEGT. This CDR3 contains 14 residues. The CDR3 is CASSGGQAWGTQYF. The CDR3 nucleotides read TGTGCCAGCAGTGGGGGACAGGCCTGGGGGACCCAGTACTTC.

The chain links TRBV5-8 to TRBJ1-2; 9 bases align to TRBD1. Germline values: CDR1 SGHTS, CDR2 YDEGEE. This CDR3 is built from 14 residues. The V segment lost 2 bases and the J segment 6 bases; nucleotides outside the gene matches: 5. The CDR3 DNA reads TGTGCCAGCAGCTTATACAGGGGGCTGAATGGCTACACCTTC. Translated: CASSLYRGLNGYTF. Full variable domain (outside the CDR3, taken from reference TRBV5-8 and TRBJ1-2): EAGVTQSPTHLIKTRGQQATLRCSPISGHTSVYWYQQALGLGLQFLLWYDEGEERNRGNFPPRFSGRQFPNYSSELNVNALELEDSALYLCASSLYRGLNGYTFGSGTRLTVV.

The rearrangement links TRBV6-1 to TRBJ1-1; D not certain. The CDR3 consists of 15 residues. The V end lost 3 bases, the J end lost 3 bases, and 14 bases lay between the germline ends. Germline V CDR1 and CDR2: MNHNS, SASEGT. CDR3 bases: TGTGCCAGCAGTGACCCCGGGCGGTTGGACACTGAAGCTTTCTTT. It codes for CASSDPGRLDTEAFF.

This clone was observed once. The chain couples TRBV12-5 to TRBJ2-3; D may match TRBD1 or TRBD2 (5 bases each). Looked up from germline, CDR1 is LGHNT and CDR2 is FRNRAP. Trimming left V 3 bases short and J 6 bases short, with 13 bases between. The CDR3 covers 14 residues. The CDR3 here is CASGFGTPPDTQYF. CDR3 nucleotides: TGTGCTAGTGGTTTCGGGACCCCCCCCGATACGCAGTATTTT.

The CDR3 DNA is TGTGCCAGCAGCTTACCCCAGACTCGGCACGAGCAGTACTTC. Amino acid sequence: CASSLPQTRHEQYF. The chain recombines TRBV11-2 with TRBJ2-7; unclear D gene. V lost 2 bases, J lost 5 bases, and 13 bases lay in between. This CDR3 is built from 14 residues. Per germline, CDR1 SGHAT and CDR2 FQNNGV.

This clone was detected a few times. The gene calls are TRBV5-1 and TRBJ2-5, with D tentatively TRBD2 (5 bases). V dropped 1 base and J dropped 5 bases, with 15 bases sitting between them. The V gene's germline CDR1 is SGHRS and CDR2 YFSETQ. This CDR3 has 15 amino acids. This CDR3 reads CASSLSGDAWETQYF. The CDR3, as DNA: TGCGCCAGCAGCTTGAGCGGCGACGCTTGGGAGACCCAGTACTTC.

The chain couples TRBV2 to TRBJ2-5, with D uncertain. Germline CDR1 reads SNHLY; CDR2 reads FYNNEI. V gave up 3 bases and J gave up 4 bases, with 12 bases separating them. The CDR3 totals 14 residues. The CDR3 sequence is CASSDVVPGETQYF. In nucleotides, the CDR3 is TGTGCCAGCAGTGATGTGGTCCCCGGAGAGACCCAGTACTTC. The variable domain in full, completed from reference TRBV2 and TRBJ2-5, reads EPEVTQTPSHQVTQMGQEVILRCVPISNHLYFYWYRQILGQKVEFLVSFYNNEISEKSEIFDDQFSVERPDGSNFTLKIRSTKLEDSAMYFCASSDVVPGETQYFGPGTRLLVL.

The rearrangement uses TRBV10-2 and TRBJ1-1; tentatively, D is TRBD1 (5 bases). V gave up 7 bases and J gave up 0 bases, with 9 bases separating them. The CDR3 spans 13 residues. CDR1 and CDR2 (germline): WSHSY, SAAADI. In nucleotides, the CDR3 is TGCGCCAGCATGGTACAGGTGAACACTGAAGCTTTCTTT. Translating it yields CASMVQVNTEAFF.